This passage covers 17 T cell receptor beta chains from one sample sequenced in a study of blood T cell repertoires in COVID-19. Only in-frame clones appear in the TCRdb table, and some are missing; sequencing was by immunoSEQ multiplex PCR. The data show about 200,000 clones, with approximately 84% seen just once and 6.9% held by the top ten. Specimen: peripheral blood. Receptors were obtained from a human donor with acute or convalescent COVID-19. The donor label of this sample is uncertain.

CDR3 in amino acids: CASSPAFITNTGELFF. The CDR3 DNA reads TGTGCCAGCTCACCGGCATTTATCACGAACACCGGGGAGCTGTTTTTT. The V gene is TRBV18, the J gene TRBJ2-2; D uncertain. Germline V gene lookup returns CDR1 KGHSH and CDR2 LQKENI. This CDR3 has 16 residues. V lost 3 bases and J lost 0, with 11 bases in between.

The genes are TRBV7-2 and TRBJ2-5; a weak D match, TRBD1 (6 bases). Per germline, CDR1 SGHTA and CDR2 FQGNSA. The CDR3 is 15 amino acids. Trimming took off 1 base at V and 5 bases at J, with 14 bases between the two ends. CDR3 sequence reads: CASSLDRARGETQYF. CDR3 coding DNA: TGTGCCAGCAGCTTAGATAGGGCCAGGGGTGAGACCCAGTACTTC.

The chain joins TRBV6-5 to TRBJ2-7; D is unclear. Germline CDR1 is MNHEY and CDR2 is SVGAGI. Trimming cost V 5 bases and J 2 bases, with 16 bases left between them. This CDR3 has 15 residues. Here the CDR3 reads CASSKNEVRPYEQYF. CDR3 DNA: TGTGCCAGCAGTAAGAACGAGGTCCGACCCTACGAGCAGTACTTC.

The genes are TRBV6-2 or TRBV6-3 and TRBJ2-1; 14 bases line up with TRBD2. Trimming at V came to 6 bases and at J to 7 bases, leaving 5 bases not matched to a gene. The CDR3 runs 15 residues. Germline CDR1 MNHEY, CDR2 SVGEGT. CDR3 residues: CASSRLAGGANEQFF. The CDR3 DNA is TGTGCCAGCAGCAGACTAGCGGGAGGGGCGAATGAGCAGTTCTTC.

The chain is built from TRBV15 and TRBJ2-1, with 10 nucleotides matching TRBD1. CDR1 is LNHNV, CDR2 YYDKDF, per germline (reference sequence). The CDR3 sequence is 16 residues long. V lost 2 bases to trimming and J lost 2 bases; unmatched junction nucleotides: 3. The CDR3 DNA sequence: TGTGCCACCAGCAGAAACGACAGGGGGCCCTACAATGAGCAGTTCTTC. This encodes CATSRNDRGPYNEQFF.

This clone was seen more than once but under ten times. This chain uses TRBV7-9 with TRBJ2-2; 8 nucleotides match TRBD2. Germline V gene data show CDR1 as SEHNR and CDR2 as FQNEAQ (reference sequence). The ends lost 8 bases at V and 4 bases at J; junction bases unmatched: 9. This CDR3 is 15 amino acids long. For the CDR3, the DNA is TGTGCCAGCTCAAACGGGCTAGCGGGCACCGGGGAGCTGTTTTTT. Translation: CASSNGLAGTGELFF.

This sequence joins TRBV5-1 and TRBJ1-4, with D unresolved. Trimming pared 0 bases from V and 4 bases from J, leaving 7 bases between. The CDR3 spans 14 residues. Germline V CDR1 and CDR2: SGHRS, YFSETQ. CDR3 loop: CASSLGGVNEKLFF. DNA of the CDR3: TGCGCCAGCAGCTTGGGGGGAGTTAATGAAAAACTGTTTTTT. Full variable domain (outside the CDR3, taken from reference TRBV5-1 and TRBJ1-4): KAGVTQTPRYLIKTRGQQVTLSCSPISGHRSVSWYQQTPGQGLQFLFEYFSETQRNKGNFPGRFSGRQFSNSRSEMNVSTLELGDSALYLCASSLGGVNEKLFFGSGTQLSVL.

This clone was picked up one time. This chain joins TRBV6-5 and TRBJ2-1, with 15 bases that match TRBD2. V dropped 4 bases and J dropped 15; count of bases not matched to a gene: 10. The length of the CDR3 is 15 residues. Germline V gene data show CDR1 as MNHEY and CDR2 as SVGAGI. In DNA form, the CDR3 reads TGTGCCAGCAGTTCAGTAATGGGACTAGCGGGAGGTCGGTTCTTC. Amino acids: CASSSVMGLAGGRFF.

This chain links TRBV7-6 with TRBJ1-5, with no clear D. CDR3 length: 15 amino acids. V shed 1 base and J shed 0 bases, with 7 bases lying between them. CDR1 is SGHVS, CDR2 FNYEAQ, per germline. The CDR3 region is CASSLGLGSNQPQHF. The CDR3 DNA sequence: TGTGCCAGCAGCTTAGGCCTCGGTAGCAATCAGCCCCAGCATTTT.

This chain links TRBV21-1 with TRBJ1-1; TRBD1, the D gene given by the table, was not confirmed from the DNA. TRBV21-1 is a recognized pseudogene. This CDR3 has 16 residues. The CDR3 DNA reads TGTGCCAGCGTAAATACAGGGCTGGGAATGAACACTGAAGCTTTCTTT. Translated: CASVNTGLGMNTEAFF.

The chain combines TRBV27 with TRBJ2-2; TRBD2 matches at 8 bases. Trimming took 7 bases from V and 4 from J; bases not matched to a gene: 11. In germline, CDR1 is MNHEY, CDR2 SMNVEV (reference sequence). There are 16 residues in the CDR3. CDR3 residues: CASTRLPGGGTGELFF. CDR3 nucleotides: TGTGCCAGCACTCGTCTACCGGGAGGGGGCACCGGGGAGCTGTTTTTT.

The chain is built from TRBV28 and TRBJ1-4, with 9 bases fitting TRBD1. Germline V gene data show CDR1 as MDHEN and CDR2 as SYDVKM. V trimming: 5 bases; J trimming: 8 bases; junction bases outside the gene matches: 6. This CDR3 contains 14 residues. CDR3 sequence: CASSPGQGREKLFF. Written as DNA, the CDR3 is TGTGCCAGCAGTCCTGGACAGGGGAGGGAAAAACTGTTTTTT. The full variable domain, completed using reference TRBV28 and TRBJ1-4, is DVKVTQSSRYLVKRTGEKVFLECVQDMDHENMFWYRQDPGLGLRLIYFSYDVKMKEKGDIPEGYSVSREKKERFSLILESASTNQTSMYLCASSPGQGREKLFFGSGTQLSVL.

The CDR3 here is CATSRGTGVEETQYF. In DNA form, the CDR3 reads TGTGCCACCAGTCGAGGGACAGGGGTCGAAGAGACCCAGTACTTC. The chain couples TRBV24-1 to TRBJ2-5, with TRBD1 identical over 10 bases. This CDR3 spans 15 amino acids. With 6 bases clipped from V and 3 bases from J, the junction kept 6 bases outside the gene matches. The V gene's germline CDR1 is KGHDR and CDR2 SFDVKD.

The CDR3 sequence is CASSVSGSIDTQYF. CDR3 nucleotides: TGTGCCAGCAGTGTTAGCGGGAGTATAGATACGCAGTATTTT. This chain joins TRBV2 and TRBJ2-3, with TRBD2 matching over 9 bases. Germline CDR1 and CDR2: SNHLY and FYNNEI. This CDR3 is 14 amino acids long. The ends lost 4 bases at V and 5 bases at J; junction bases unmatched: 4.

The chain joins TRBV28 to TRBJ2-7, with D tentatively TRBD2 (6 bases). There are 14 residues in the CDR3. Germline loops: CDR1 MDHEN, CDR2 SYDVKM. The ends were cut back, 6 bases at V and 5 bases at J, with 17 bases in the middle. For the CDR3, the DNA is TGTGCCAGCAGCGAGACTAGTCGGAGGCACGAGCAGTACTTC. This codes for CASSETSRRHEQYF.

The V gene is TRBV7-2, the J gene TRBJ1-2; D is uncertain. The CDR3 covers 15 residues. The germline CDR1 and CDR2 sequences are SGHTA and FQGNSA. Trimming shortened V by 2 bases and J by 1 base, and 11 bases separated the two germline ends. DNA of the CDR3: TGTGCCAGCAGCTTATCTCCGGAGTTTAACTATGGCTACACCTTC. This gives the protein CASSLSPEFNYGYTF.

The V gene is TRBV30, the J gene TRBJ1-2; 8 nucleotides align to TRBD1. This CDR3 comprises 12 residues. After removal of 5 bases from V and 4 bases from J, the junction contained 3 bases not matched to a gene. Germline CDR1 and CDR2: GTSNPN and SVGIG (reference sequence). The CDR3 is CAWGTGFYGYTF. DNA for the CDR3: TGTGCCTGGGGGACAGGATTCTATGGCTACACCTTC.